This paragraph reports one TCR beta chain. J lost 6 bases, V lost 5 bases, and 16 bases had no gene match. This CDR3 region has 17 residues. CDR1 is GTSNPN and CDR2 is SVGIG in the germline V gene (reference sequence). TCRdb's copy holds only in-frame clones and misses some; the assay was immunoSEQ multiplex PCR. The sample consists of about 150,000 clones, about 89% of them appearing once. This entry belongs to a study of blood T cell repertoires in COVID-19. Study-wide background: Acute-phase and convalescent COVID-19 samples originated in the United States, Italy and Spain.

The sequencing input was peripheral blood. The V call is TRBV30, the J call TRBJ2-3, with 11 bases aligning to TRBD2. This receptor was obtained from a man aged 55-75 years with active or convalescent COVID-19. The CDR3 nucleotides are TGTGCCTGGTCGAGGGGGACTAGCGGTTCCCCGGGGGATACGCAGTATTTT. As protein: CAWSRGTSGSPGDTQYF.